These T cell receptor beta chains were read from a single sample in a study of circulating CD8 cells and anti-PD-1 response in melanoma. TCRdb reanalysed the reads using MiXCR and keeps one entry per CDR3 protein. The sample has several hundred distinct CDR3 sequences, around 7% seen once; the top ten hold approximately 20%. The sample consisted of CD8+ T cells from PBMCs, taken at baseline or after one month of anti-PD-1 therapy (not recorded which). Receptors were obtained from a human donor with melanoma. CDR3s include the opening cysteine and the closing phenylalanine or tryptophan. Fields, in order: V gene, D gene, J gene, clone size, CDR3 DNA, CDR3 protein. The D gene is left open where the match is weak. Expanded clones get a size class; other rows say once, few or many, or leave the size out.

TRBV29-1,-,TRBJ2-2,medium-sized,TGCAGCGTTGTCAGGAACACCGGGGAGCTGTTTTTT,CSVVRNTGELFF
TRBV25-1,TRBD1,TRBJ2-2,large,TGTGCCAGCAGTGGAGACGATGGGACAGAAGTCGCCGGGGAGCTGTTTTTT,CASSGDDGTEVAGELFF
TRBV5-4,-,TRBJ2-3,medium-sized,TGTGCCAGCAGCGGAATCGGAAGGGACTCTCCCACAGATACGCAGTATTTT,CASSGIGRDSPTDTQYF
TRBV20-1,TRBD2,TRBJ2-3,hyperexpanded,TGCAGTGCTAGCGGGGGGGCCTTGGGAGATACGCAGTATTTT,CSASGGALGDTQYF
TRBV27,TRBD1,TRBJ2-1,medium-sized,TGTGCCAGCAGTTTCTCAGGGACAGGGGGCCTAAACGTGTCCCCGTCCGGACGAAATGAGCAGTTCTTC,CASSFSGTGGLNVSPSGRNEQFF
TRBV29-1,-,TRBJ1-4,large,TGCAGCGTTGTCGCTAATGAAAAACTGTTTTTT,CSVVANEKLFF
TRBV29-1,-,TRBJ2-1,medium-sized,TGCAGCGTTGACAGTTGGGAGAACTACAATGAGCAGTTCTTC,CSVDSWENYNEQFF
TRBV29-1,-,TRBJ2-7,medium-sized,TGCAGCGTTGAAGATTCGACCTACGAGCAGTACTTC,CSVEDSTYEQYF
TRBV28,-,TRBJ1-1,large,TGTGCCAGCAGCCCCATCCGGATGAACACTGAAGCTTTCTTT,CASSPIRMNTEAFF
TRBV20-1,TRBD2,TRBJ2-3,medium-sized,TGCAGTGCTCCCCCACTTAGCGGGGGGGTTACAGATACGCAGTATTTT,CSAPPLSGGVTDTQYF
TRBV10-3,-,TRBJ1-3,-,TGTGCCATCAGTGAGCCCGGCACCCCTGAAAACACCATATATTTT,CAISEPGTPENTIYF
TRBV14,TRBD1,TRBJ2-3,large,TGTGCCAGCAGCCCCAGGACAGGGCCAGATACGCAGTATTTT,CASSPRTGPDTQYF
TRBV13,TRBD2,TRBJ2-1,-,TGTGCCAGCAGCTTAGGCCCGGCTAGCGGGGGATACAATGAGCAGTTCTTC,CASSLGPASGGYNEQFF
TRBV20-1,-,TRBJ1-1,medium-sized,TGCAGTGCTAGAGTTGGGGACACTGAAGCTTTCTTT,CSARVGDTEAFF
TRBV29-1,-,TRBJ2-1,medium-sized,TGCAGCGTTGAATCGGACAGACACTCCTACAATGAGCAGTTCTTC,CSVESDRHSYNEQFF
TRBV28,-,TRBJ2-2,large,TGTGCCAGCAGTTTCGGGACTGACACCGGGGAGCTGTTTTTT,CASSFGTDTGELFF
TRBV28,TRBD1,TRBJ1-2,large,TGTGCCAGCAGTTTAATCGTGGTTCTGACAGGGGGGGACTATGGCTACACCTTC,CASSLIVVLTGGDYGYTF
TRBV20-1,-,TRBJ2-1,large,TGCAGTGCTAGAGATCTTGAGAGCTCCTACAATGAGCAGTTCTTC,CSARDLESSYNEQFF
TRBV29-1,-,TRBJ1-1,large,TGCAGCGTTGAGAGAGGCGGGAACACTGAAGCTTTCTTT,CSVERGGNTEAFF
TRBV7-3,-,TRBJ2-3,large,TGTGCCAGCAGCTCCTGGGGGGGCCGAGATACGCAGTATTTT,CASSSWGGRDTQYF
TRBV20-1,TRBD2,TRBJ2-1,medium-sized,TGCAGTGCTAGTCGCGGGGGGGCCCTTGAGCAGTTCTTC,CSASRGGALEQFF
TRBV29-1,-,TRBJ2-1,large,TGCAGCGCTGAGATCAATGAGCAGTTCTTC,CSAEINEQFF
TRBV20-1,TRBD1,TRBJ2-7,large,TGCAGTGCTGGGGACAGGAGCTACGAGCAGTACTTC,CSAGDRSYEQYF
TRBV7-8,-,TRBJ2-7,large,TGTGCCAGCAGATTGGACACTTACGAGCAGTACTTC,CASRLDTYEQYF
TRBV28,TRBD2,TRBJ2-3,large,TGTGCCAGCAGTCTCGGGACTAGCGGGAGGGGCACAGATACGCAGTATTTT,CASSLGTSGRGTDTQYF
TRBV20-1,-,TRBJ2-2,large,TGCAGTGCCCGGGCCGGGGCAGAAACCGGGGAGCTGTTTTTT,CSARAGAETGELFF
TRBV20-1,TRBD1,TRBJ1-2,medium-sized,TGCAGTGCTGCCGACAGGGAGGGTGGCTACACCTTC,CSAADREGGYTF
TRBV20-1,-,TRBJ2-3,large,TGCAGTGCTGGCCCGACAGATACGCAGTATTTT,CSAGPTDTQYF
TRBV28,TRBD1,TRBJ1-6,large,TGTGCCAGCAGTTTTGACAGGGAGAGCTCTCTCCTCCACTTT,CASSFDRESSLLHF
TRBV2,-,TRBJ2-1,large,TGTGCCAGCAGTGAGGGGGTCCAACAGCAGTTCTTC,CASSEGVQQQFF
TRBV19,-,TRBJ2-1,large,TGTGCCAGTAGCTATGGGGGCGAAGGCTACAATGAGCAGTTCTTC,CASSYGGEGYNEQFF
TRBV19,-,TRBJ2-7,large,TGTGCCAGTAGTATTGGGGCGGAAGCGGCCGAGCAGTACTTC,CASSIGAEAAEQYF
TRBV4-1,TRBD2,TRBJ2-1,hyperexpanded,TGCGCCAGCAGCCATCTGGACGGGGGGTACAATGAGCAGTTCTTC,CASSHLDGGYNEQFF
TRBV25-1,-,TRBJ2-3,large,TGTGCCAGCAGTCCACTACAGGGCCCCAGCACAGATACGCAGTATTTT,CASSPLQGPSTDTQYF
TRBV19,TRBD1,TRBJ1-2,large,TGTGCCAGTAGTCCCCGGACAGGGGACGGCTACACCTTC,CASSPRTGDGYTF
TRBV29-1,-,TRBJ1-1,medium-sized,TGCAGCGTTGAAGGCCTCAGGGGATCGTGGGAAGCTTTCTTT,CSVEGLRGSWEAFF
TRBV18,-,TRBJ2-3,large,TGTGCCAGCTCACCACCAGCCAGGGACAGCACAGATACGCAGTATTTT,CASSPPARDSTDTQYF
TRBV29-1,-,TRBJ2-1,medium-sized,TGCAGCGTTACCTCAGTCAGCTCCTACAATGAGCAGTTCTTC,CSVTSVSSYNEQFF
TRBV25-1,-,TRBJ2-7,large,TGTGCCAGCAGTGTAGGGTGGGCCTACGAGCAGTACTTC,CASSVGWAYEQYF
TRBV5-5,-,TRBJ2-7,-,TGTGCCAGCAGCTCTCAGGGCCACGAGCAGTACTTC,CASSSQGHEQYF
TRBV20-1,-,TRBJ2-7,medium-sized,TGCAGTGCTTACCGAGGGGGCTACGAGCAGTACTTC,CSAYRGGYEQYF
TRBV19,TRBD1,TRBJ2-7,large,TGTGCTAGTGGACAGGGGCTGTACGAGCAGTACTTC,CASGQGLYEQYF
TRBV2,-,TRBJ2-7,large,TGTGCCAGCAGTGACCGCTCCTACGAGCAGTACTTC,CASSDRSYEQYF
TRBV29-1,-,TRBJ2-2,medium-sized,TGCAGCGTTGAGGCCGCAGGCGGGGCCGGGGAGCTGTTTTTT,CSVEAAGGAGELFF